This T cell receptor beta chain was sequenced for a study of T cell repertoires in cytomegalovirus infection (dated by TCRdb to about 2019). A note on the overall study: The HLA type of each donor mattered for the analysis, because public TCR beta signatures pointed to carriage of CMV infection along with the matching HLA type.

From the cysteine through the valine, the CDR3 covers 13 amino acids. Here the CDR3 DNA is all that survives: 39 bases in frame from base 1. According to the germline V gene, CDR1 reads SGHTA and CDR2 reads FQGNSA. A distance of 13 bases separates the germline ends of V and J, which lose 5 bases and 5 bases respectively. These reads were obtained on an Illumina HiSeq 1500. TCRdb itself trimmed the public reads at Q25 with fastp, ran MiXCR and retained productive beta chains. All rows with the same CDR3 protein become a single entry with the most common DNA and genes. The sample profile shows some 68,000 distinct CDR3 sequences; approximately 22% of them were found once. Almost 80% of the sample rests with the top ten. This clonotype has a count of ten or more. Its antigen is not yet known. The sample holds no much larger clone one base away, and base qualities are not on file. Overall study outcomes, separate from this receptor: In both this cohort and an independent cohort of a few hundred donors, the cumulative frequency of public TCR beta family members distinguished carriers of CMV infection plus the relevant HLA type. The ex vivo response was dominated by HLA-C-restricted CMV-specific TCR beta clonotypes, which also provided the single most frequent clonotype in two of eight donors.

The chain joins TRBV7-2 to TRBJ2-7; a weak D assignment points to TRBD2 (6 bases agree). This clonotype originated in a human donor in good health (CMV status not recorded). Some clones in this sample may be carry-over from other donors' samples. Sequenced material: PBMCs, sequenced either directly or after in vitro stimulation (not recorded which). The DNA is TGTGCCAGCAGCCAGAGGGGCGGGAACGAGCAGTACGTC. It specifies CASSQRGGNEQYV.